The T cell receptor (beta chain) described here comes from a study of glioma-infiltrating T cells after dendritic cell vaccination (dated by TCRdb to the mid-2010s). About the investigation overall: The cohort comprised approximately 15 glioblastoma patients from Phase I and II dendritic cell vaccination trials, 9 newly diagnosed and 6 with recurrent disease. Survival after dendritic cell vaccination was correlated with TCR sequencing metrics, including TIL content and tumor-blood repertoire overlap. Between the early 2000s and the early 2010s, the patients were given dendritic cell vaccination pulsed with autologous tumor lysate. Deep sequencing of TCR beta CDR3 regions was used to quantify tumor-infiltrating lymphocyte content and compare tumor and blood repertoires in dendritic cell-vaccinated glioblastoma patients. Patients received three intradermal dendritic cell vaccine injections at biweekly intervals in the arm below the axilla. The vaccine was prepared from monocyte-derived dendritic cells that were cultured for around 7 days with IL-4 and GM-CSF and then pulsed overnight with autologous tumor lysate. Beyond this particular receptor, the publication reports: The response model built on TCR overlap across three groups was characterized as speculative, with prospective validation still needed. The cohort was small and heterogeneous, and full blood and tumor sets were available for few patients, with initial-recurrent tumor pairs available for even fewer patients. TCR clonality showed no direct relationship with survival, which suggests that a diverse polyclonal response may matter. Higher estimated pretreatment TIL content predicted longer time to progression and overall survival after dendritic cell vaccination.

The immunoSEQ assay amplified TCRB CDR3 regions from approximately 2 micrograms of genomic DNA, or from all available DNA when less than that amount was available. For multiplex PCR, 60 forward primers for TCR V beta segments and 13 reverse primers for J beta segments were used. To estimate reads per starting template, synthetic control templates were spiked into each sample at limiting dilution. The Illumina HiSeq System generated 87 bp sequencing reads. As for the original processing: PCR and sequencing errors were removed by a nearest neighbor algorithm that merged closely related sequences. TCR overlap was defined as the percentage of unique tumor TCR beta sequences that were also present in the same patient's peripheral blood. In TCRdb, the immuneACCESS table is reduced to in-frame sequences with V and J assigned. These tables do not hold every clone; where another copy was compared, an unresolved V gene accounts for under half, and the others remain unexplained. The V and J calls and clone size were taken over from that table, and D and trimming were inferred from the DNA. The table for this sample lists some 70,000 clones; 80% to 85% of them were counted only once. About 10% of the sample comes from the top ten.

V loses 3 bases at its end and J loses 8 bases; junction bases beyond the gene matches: 6. The CDR3 starts with the cysteine, ends with the phenylalanine, and has 14 residues. Left in the record is the CDR3 DNA by itself, 42 bases read in frame from the first base. Per the germline V gene, SGHTA is the CDR1 and FQGNSA is the CDR2. About this clone itself: Its binding antigen is unknown. It has no much larger one-base neighbor in the sample; base qualities were not kept.

Patients were selected on the basis of adequate residual fresh-frozen tumor tissue and more than two years of available survival data. Although molecular status otherwise differed among the glioblastoma patients, no patient had an isocitrate dehydrogenase mutation. PBMC were collected before vaccination, two weeks after the third vaccination, and at tumor progression when it occurred. The Qiagen DNeasy Blood extraction Kit was used to extract genomic DNA. Recombination linked TRBV7-2 to TRBJ2-1; 8 central nucleotides agree with TRBD2. Material: blood, obtained before dendritic cell vaccination. This TCR was recovered from a human donor with glioblastoma. In nucleotide form, the sequence is TGTGCCAGCAGCTTTCGACTAGCGACGGATGAGCAGTTCTTC. The translation is CASSFRLATDEQFF.